The 6 T cell receptor beta chains listed next were all sequenced from one sample in a study of OX40 agonist ivuxolimab in advanced cancers. Library prep was done by the immunoSEQ multiplex PCR assay. Not all clones reach the TCRdb copy of this immuneACCESS table, which keeps in-frame sequences only. Checked studies attribute under half of the gap to unresolved V genes and leave the rest unexplained. The sample table records fewer than 50,000 clones; roughly 90% of these occur just once. Around 16% of the sample rests with the top ten. This specimen consisted of CD4+ or CD8+ T cells sorted from blood, obtained in a trial of the OX40 agonist ivuxolimab. Receptors originate from an adult with an advanced solid tumor such as melanoma, head and neck, liver or kidney cancer.

The chain combines TRBV5-1 with TRBJ2-7; 11 bases align to TRBD2. In germline, CDR1 is SGHRS, CDR2 YFSETQ. Unmatched junction bases numbered 9, after V lost 5 bases and J lost 2 bases. The CDR3 sequence is 16 residues long. As DNA, the CDR3 is TGCGCCAGCAGATCCTACGTAGCGGGGGGGACCTACGAGCAGTACTTC. Translation gives CASRSYVAGGTYEQYF.

The chain employs TRBV6-4 and TRBJ1-1, with D uncertain. This CDR3 has 15 residues. Trimming cost V 10 bases and J 4 bases, with 22 bases left between them. Germline lookup yields CDR1 MRHNA and CDR2 SNTAGT. This CDR3 is CATPRTGGWSTEAFF. In DNA, the CDR3 is TGTGCCACCCCACGCACGGGCGGTTGGAGCACTGAAGCTTTCTTT.

This chain uses TRBV5-6 with TRBJ2-7; tentative D call: TRBD2 (6 bases). The CDR3 covers 12 residues. The germline CDR1 and CDR2 sequences are SGHDT and YYEEEE. V lost 5 bases to trimming and J lost 1 base, with 7 bases between them. The DNA for the CDR3 is TGTGCCAGCAGGGGGGGTTCCTACGAGCAGTACTTC. Translation gives CASRGGSYEQYF. The variable domain in full, completed from reference TRBV5-6 and TRBJ2-7, reads DAGVTQSPTHLIKTRGQQVTLRCSPKSGHDTVSWYQQALGQGPQFIFQYYEEEERQRGNFPDRFSGHQFPNYSSELNVNALLLGDSALYLCASRGGSYEQYFGPGTRLTVT.

V is TRBV7-6 and J is TRBJ1-1; 10 nucleotides line up with TRBD1. The V segment lost 0 bases and the J segment 6 bases; nucleotides outside the gene matches: 7. The CDR3 length is 16 residues. Germline values: CDR1 SGHVS, CDR2 FNYEAQ. The CDR3 protein is CASSLAMTGGKAEAFF. The CDR3 nucleotides are TGTGCCAGCAGCTTAGCGATGACAGGGGGCAAGGCTGAAGCTTTCTTT.

The V call is TRBV5-1, the J call TRBJ2-7; 10 bases align to TRBD2. In germline, CDR1 is SGHRS, CDR2 YFSETQ. Losses at the gene ends were 4 bases for V and 3 bases for J; bases not matched to a gene: 13. The CDR3 sequence is 17 residues long. CDR3 residues: CASSSQREGPRSYEQYF. The CDR3 DNA sequence: TGCGCCAGCAGCAGCCAGCGGGAGGGCCCACGAAGCTACGAGCAGTACTTC.

The CDR3: CASRSGPDAASEAFF. The CDR3 DNA sequence: TGCGCCAGCAGGAGTGGCCCGGACGCGGCCTCGGAAGCTTTCTTT. This chain links TRBV10-1 with TRBJ1-1; no firm D call. Trimming stripped 6 bases from V and 8 bases from J, with 22 bases between. CDR1 WNHNN and CDR2 SYGVQD come from the germline V gene (reference sequence). The CDR3 extends over 15 amino acids.